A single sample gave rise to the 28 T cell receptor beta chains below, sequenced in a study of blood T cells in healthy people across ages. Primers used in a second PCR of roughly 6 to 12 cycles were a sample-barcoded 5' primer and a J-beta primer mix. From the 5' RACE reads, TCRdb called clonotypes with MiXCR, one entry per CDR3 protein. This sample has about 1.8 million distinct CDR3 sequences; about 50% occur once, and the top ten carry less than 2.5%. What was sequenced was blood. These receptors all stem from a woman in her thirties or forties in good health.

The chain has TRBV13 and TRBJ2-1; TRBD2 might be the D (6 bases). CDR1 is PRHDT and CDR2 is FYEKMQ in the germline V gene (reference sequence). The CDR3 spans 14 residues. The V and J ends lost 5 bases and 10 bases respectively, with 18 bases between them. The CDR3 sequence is CASSLPSAGGEQFF. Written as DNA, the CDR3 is TGTGCCAGCAGCCTCCCGTCTGCCGGAGGGGAGCAGTTCTTC.

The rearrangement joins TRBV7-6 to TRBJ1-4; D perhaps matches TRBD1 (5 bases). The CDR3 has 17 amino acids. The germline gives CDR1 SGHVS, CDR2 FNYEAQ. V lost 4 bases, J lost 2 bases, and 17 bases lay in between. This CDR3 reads CASSSRGSGGTNEKLFF. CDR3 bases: TGTGCCAGCAGCTCGCGAGGGTCCGGGGGGACTAATGAAAAACTGTTTTTT.

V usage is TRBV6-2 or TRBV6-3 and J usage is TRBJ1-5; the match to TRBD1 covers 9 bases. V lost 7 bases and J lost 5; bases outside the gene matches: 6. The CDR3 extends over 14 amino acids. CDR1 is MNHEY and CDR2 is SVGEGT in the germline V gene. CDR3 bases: TGTGCCAGCACTGCGGGACAGGGTTATCAGCCCCAGCATTTT. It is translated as CASTAGQGYQPQHF.

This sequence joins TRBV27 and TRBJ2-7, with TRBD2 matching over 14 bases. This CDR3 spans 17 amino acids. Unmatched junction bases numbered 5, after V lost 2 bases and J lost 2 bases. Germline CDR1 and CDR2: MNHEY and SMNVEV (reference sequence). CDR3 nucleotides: TGTGCCAGCAGTTTACGCGGGACTAGCGGGGGTACCTACGAGCAGTACTTC. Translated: CASSLRGTSGGTYEQYF.

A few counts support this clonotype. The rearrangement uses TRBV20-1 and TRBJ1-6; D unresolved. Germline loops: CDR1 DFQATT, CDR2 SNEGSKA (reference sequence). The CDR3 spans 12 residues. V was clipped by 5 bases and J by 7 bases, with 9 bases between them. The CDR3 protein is CSASPENSPLHF. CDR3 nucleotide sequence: TGCAGTGCTTCCCCAGAAAATTCACCCCTCCACTTT.

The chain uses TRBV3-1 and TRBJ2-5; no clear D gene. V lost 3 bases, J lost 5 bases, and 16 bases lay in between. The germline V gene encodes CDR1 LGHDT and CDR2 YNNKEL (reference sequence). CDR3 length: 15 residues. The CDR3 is CASSHLPSRFETQYF. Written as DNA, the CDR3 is TGTGCCAGCAGCCACCTACCGAGCAGGTTCGAGACCCAGTACTTC.

The CDR3 sequence is CASSPTLGVADTQYF. In DNA form, the CDR3 reads TGTGCCAGCTCACCAACCTTGGGGGTCGCAGATACGCAGTATTTT. V gene TRBV18 combines with J gene TRBJ2-3; D is possibly TRBD1 or TRBD2 (5 bases each). The CDR3 extends over 15 amino acids. Germline V CDR1 and CDR2: KGHSH, LQKENI. V was clipped by 2 bases and J by 4 bases, with 13 bases between them.

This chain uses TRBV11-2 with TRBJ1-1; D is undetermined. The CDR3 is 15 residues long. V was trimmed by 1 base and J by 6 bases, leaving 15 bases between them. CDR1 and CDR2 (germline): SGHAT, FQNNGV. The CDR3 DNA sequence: TGTGCCAGCAGCTTAGGATTCGGGTGGGTGGCTGAAGCTTTCTTT. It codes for CASSLGFGWVAEAFF.

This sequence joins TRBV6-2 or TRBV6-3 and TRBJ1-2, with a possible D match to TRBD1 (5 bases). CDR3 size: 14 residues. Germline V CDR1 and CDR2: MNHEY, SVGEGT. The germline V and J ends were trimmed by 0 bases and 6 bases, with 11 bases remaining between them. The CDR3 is CASSYSGPGHGYTF. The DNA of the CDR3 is TGTGCCAGCAGTTACTCGGGCCCGGGGCATGGCTACACCTTC.

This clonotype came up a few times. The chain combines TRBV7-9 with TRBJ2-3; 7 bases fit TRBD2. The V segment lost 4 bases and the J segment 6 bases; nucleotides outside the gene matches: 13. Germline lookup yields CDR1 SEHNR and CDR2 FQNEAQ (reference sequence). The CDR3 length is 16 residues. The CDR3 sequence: CASSSTSVPLADTQYF. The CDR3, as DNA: TGTGCCAGCAGCTCCACTAGCGTCCCCTTAGCCGATACGCAGTATTTT.

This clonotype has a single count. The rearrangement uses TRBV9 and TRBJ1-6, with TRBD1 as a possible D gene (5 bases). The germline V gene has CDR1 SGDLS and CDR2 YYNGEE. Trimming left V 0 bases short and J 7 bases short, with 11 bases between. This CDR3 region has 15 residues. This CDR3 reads CASSVGGTGNSPLHF. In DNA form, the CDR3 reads TGTGCCAGCAGCGTAGGGGGGACGGGAAATTCACCCCTCCACTTT.

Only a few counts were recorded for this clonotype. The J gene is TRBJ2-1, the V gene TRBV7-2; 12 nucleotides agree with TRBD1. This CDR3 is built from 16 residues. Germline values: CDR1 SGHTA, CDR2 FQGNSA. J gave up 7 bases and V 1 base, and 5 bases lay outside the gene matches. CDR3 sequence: CASSLVGQGAKNEQFF. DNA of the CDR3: TGTGCCAGCAGCTTAGTGGGACAGGGGGCGAAAAATGAGCAGTTCTTC.

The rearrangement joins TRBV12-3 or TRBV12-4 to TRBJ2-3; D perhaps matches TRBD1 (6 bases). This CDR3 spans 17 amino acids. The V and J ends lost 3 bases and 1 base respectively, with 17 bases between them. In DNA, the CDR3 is TGTGCCAGCAGTTTGAGGGGCAGGGGACCTCGCACAGATACGCAGTATTTT. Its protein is CASSLRGRGPRTDTQYF.

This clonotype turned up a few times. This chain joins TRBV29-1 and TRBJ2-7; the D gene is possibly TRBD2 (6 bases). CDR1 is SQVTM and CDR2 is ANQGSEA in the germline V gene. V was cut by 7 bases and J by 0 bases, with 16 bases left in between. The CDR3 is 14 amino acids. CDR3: CSAGGLPNSYEQYF. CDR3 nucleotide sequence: TGCAGCGCCGGGGGTTTACCCAACTCCTACGAGCAGTACTTC.

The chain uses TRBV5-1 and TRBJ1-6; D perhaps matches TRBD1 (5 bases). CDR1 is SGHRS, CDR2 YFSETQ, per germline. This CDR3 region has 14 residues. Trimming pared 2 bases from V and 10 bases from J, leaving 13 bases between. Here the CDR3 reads CASSLGAGPSPLHF. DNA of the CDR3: TGCGCCAGCAGCTTAGGGGCAGGACCGTCACCCCTCCACTTT.

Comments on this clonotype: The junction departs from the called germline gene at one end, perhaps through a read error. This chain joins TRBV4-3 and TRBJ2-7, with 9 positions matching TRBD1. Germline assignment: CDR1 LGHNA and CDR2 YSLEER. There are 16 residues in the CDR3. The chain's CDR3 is CASSQELQGAGYGQYF. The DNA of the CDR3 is TGCGCCAGCAGCCAAGAGCTACAGGGGGCAGGTTACGGGCAGTACTTC.

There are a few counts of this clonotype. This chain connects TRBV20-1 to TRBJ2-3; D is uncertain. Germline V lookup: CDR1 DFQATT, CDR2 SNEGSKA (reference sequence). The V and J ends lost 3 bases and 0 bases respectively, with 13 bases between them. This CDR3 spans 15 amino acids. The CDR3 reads CSASRAPASTDTQYF. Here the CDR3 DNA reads TGCAGTGCTAGTAGGGCCCCAGCTAGCACAGATACGCAGTATTTT.

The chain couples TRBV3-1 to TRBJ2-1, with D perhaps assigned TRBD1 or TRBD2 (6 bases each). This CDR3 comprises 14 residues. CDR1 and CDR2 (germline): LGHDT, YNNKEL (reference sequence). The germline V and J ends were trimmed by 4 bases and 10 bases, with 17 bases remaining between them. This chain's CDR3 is CASSPRGRGWEQFF. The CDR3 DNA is TGTGCCAGCAGCCCCAGGGGCCGGGGGTGGGAGCAGTTCTTC.

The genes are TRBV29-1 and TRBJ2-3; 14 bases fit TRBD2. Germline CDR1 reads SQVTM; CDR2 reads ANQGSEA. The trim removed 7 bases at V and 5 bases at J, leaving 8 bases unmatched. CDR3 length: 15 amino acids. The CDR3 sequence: CSGGLAGGPGDTQYF. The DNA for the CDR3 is TGCAGCGGCGGACTAGCGGGGGGCCCGGGAGATACGCAGTATTTT.

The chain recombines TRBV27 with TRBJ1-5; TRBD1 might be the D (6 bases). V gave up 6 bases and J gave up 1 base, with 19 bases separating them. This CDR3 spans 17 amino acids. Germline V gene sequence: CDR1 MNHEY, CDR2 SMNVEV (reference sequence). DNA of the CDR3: TGTGCCAGCAGCCGCCATTTTACAGGGCTCAGCAATCAGCCCCAGCATTTT. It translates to CASSRHFTGLSNQPQHF.

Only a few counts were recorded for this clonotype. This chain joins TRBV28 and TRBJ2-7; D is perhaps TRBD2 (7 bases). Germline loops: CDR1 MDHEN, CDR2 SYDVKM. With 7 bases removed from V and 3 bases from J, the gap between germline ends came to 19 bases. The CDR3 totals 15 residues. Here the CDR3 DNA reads TGTGCCAGCACCCGCTGGGGGGGGCCCCACTACGAGCAGTACTTC. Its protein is CASTRWGGPHYEQYF.

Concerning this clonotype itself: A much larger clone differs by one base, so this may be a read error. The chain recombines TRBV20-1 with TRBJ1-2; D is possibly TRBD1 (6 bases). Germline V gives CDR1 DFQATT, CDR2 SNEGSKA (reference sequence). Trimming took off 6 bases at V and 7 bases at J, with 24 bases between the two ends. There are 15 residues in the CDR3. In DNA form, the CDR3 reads TGCAGTGCAACAGCCATTACAGGGAAAGGATGTGGCTACACCTTC. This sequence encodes CSATAITGKGCGYTF.

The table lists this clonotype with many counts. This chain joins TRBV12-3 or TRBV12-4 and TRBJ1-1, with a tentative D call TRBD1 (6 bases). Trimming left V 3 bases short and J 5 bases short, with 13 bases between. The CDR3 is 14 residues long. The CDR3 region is CASSLRGRRTEAFF. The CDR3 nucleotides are TGTGCCAGCAGTTTGCGGGGGCGGAGGACTGAAGCTTTCTTT.

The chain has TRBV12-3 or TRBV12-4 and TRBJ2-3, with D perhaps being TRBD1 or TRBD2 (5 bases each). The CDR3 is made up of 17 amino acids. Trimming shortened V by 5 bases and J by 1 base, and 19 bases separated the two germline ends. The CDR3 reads CASSGRKGSKGTDTQYF. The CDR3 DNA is TGTGCCAGCAGTGGGCGGAAGGGGAGTAAAGGCACAGATACGCAGTATTTT.

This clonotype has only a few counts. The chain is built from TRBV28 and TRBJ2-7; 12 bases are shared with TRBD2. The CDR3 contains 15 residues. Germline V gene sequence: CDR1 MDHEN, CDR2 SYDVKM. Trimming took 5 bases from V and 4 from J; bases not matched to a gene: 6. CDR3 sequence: CASSGTSGGTYEQYF. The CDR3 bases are TGTGCCAGCAGTGGAACTAGCGGGGGGACGTACGAGCAGTACTTC.

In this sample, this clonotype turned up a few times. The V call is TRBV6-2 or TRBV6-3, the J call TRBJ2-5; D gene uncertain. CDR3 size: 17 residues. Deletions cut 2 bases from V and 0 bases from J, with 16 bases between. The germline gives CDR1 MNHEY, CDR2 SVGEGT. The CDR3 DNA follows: TGTGCCAGCAGTTACCCCAAGGGCCCTACCTACCAAGAGACCCAGTACTTC. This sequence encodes CASSYPKGPTYQETQYF.

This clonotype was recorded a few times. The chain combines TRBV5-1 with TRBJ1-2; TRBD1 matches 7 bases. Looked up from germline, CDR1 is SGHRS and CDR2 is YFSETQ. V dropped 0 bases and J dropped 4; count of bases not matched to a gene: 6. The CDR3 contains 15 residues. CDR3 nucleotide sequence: TGCGCCAGCAGCTTGGTCGGGACAGCTCTCTATGGCTACACCTTC. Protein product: CASSLVGTALYGYTF.

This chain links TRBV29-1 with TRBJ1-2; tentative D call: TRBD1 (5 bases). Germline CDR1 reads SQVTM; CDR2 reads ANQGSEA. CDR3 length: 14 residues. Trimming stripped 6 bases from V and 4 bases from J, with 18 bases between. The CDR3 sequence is CSVPLDSGFYGYTF. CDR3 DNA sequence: TGCAGCGTCCCCCTCGACAGCGGCTTCTATGGCTACACCTTC.